This TCR beta chain was documented in a study of CD8 T cells in Susac syndrome. Germline V gene data show CDR1 as DFQATT and CDR2 as SNEGSKA (reference sequence). The ends were cut back, 6 bases at V and 7 bases at J, with 13 bases in the middle. This CDR3 contains 11 residues. Random hexamers were used to reverse transcribe the RNA input (about 0.5 to 1 ug). Each CDR3 protein is one row after TCRdb ran MiXCR on the immunoSEQ multiplex PCR reads. Of some 150,000 distinct CDR3 sequences in the sample, over 85% were seen once. This clonotype was found once. Source material: CD8+ T cells from PBMCs. The chain employs TRBV20-1 and TRBJ2-7; tentative D call: TRBD1 (6 bases). This receptor was identified in a human donor with multiple sclerosis. The CDR3 DNA reads as TGCAGTGCCCCGGTAAGGGGGGAGCAGTACTTC. Translating it yields CSAPVRGEQYF.